A selection of T cell receptor beta chains follows, all from one sample in a study of vaccination and CD4 T cells after COVID-19. No antigens are known for them. TCRdb processed the PCR reads anew with MiXCR; each CDR3 protein has one entry. This table has about 25,000 distinct CDR3 sequences, under 70% appearing once. The sample consisted of CD4+ T cells from blood, cultured in vitro, taken after SARS-CoV-2 vaccination. The receptors originated from a human donor who received a COVID-19 vaccine. CDR3s include the opening cysteine and the closing phenylalanine or tryptophan. A D gene is named only where the DNA matches it firmly. Some rows mark clone size as missing; the rest say once, few, many or name a class of expanded clone.

d_gene,v_gene,j_gene,abundance,len,CDR3nt,CDR3aa
TRBD1,TRBV29-1,TRBJ1-1,-,11,TGCAGCGTGAACAGGGGCACTGAAGCTTTCTTT,CSVNRGTEAFF
-,TRBV5-1,TRBJ1-5,-,19,TGCGCCAGCAGCTTGGGCCGAGTCGACAGGACCTATAGCAATCAGCCCCAGCATTTT,CASSLGRVDRTYSNQPQHF
TRBD2,TRBV7-8,TRBJ2-3,-,16,TGTGCCAGCAGCCTCCGGACTAGCGGCTACACAGATACGCAGTATTTT,CASSLRTSGYTDTQYF
TRBD1,TRBV6-1,TRBJ1-1,-,14,TGTGCCAGCAGTCACAATGGACAGGGGGCTGAAGCTTTCTTT,CASSHNGQGAEAFF
TRBD1,TRBV2,TRBJ1-5,-,14,TGTGCCAGCAGGGGGACAGGGAGAGACCAGCCCCAGCATTTT,CASRGTGRDQPQHF
-,TRBV5-1,TRBJ1-2,-,16,TGCGCCAGCCGACTGCCCCAGGTGTTATCAAACTATGGCTACACCTTC,CASRLPQVLSNYGYTF
-,TRBV7-9,TRBJ1-3,-,16,TGTGCCAGCAGCCTCCGCCGGCAGGGGACTGGAAACACCATATATTTT,CASSLRRQGTGNTIYF
-,TRBV20-1,TRBJ1-2,-,16,TGCAGTGCTCAACGCTTCCGGGACCGCACCGACTATGGCTACACCTTC,CSAQRFRDRTDYGYTF
-,TRBV20-1,TRBJ1-5,-,13,TGCAGTGCGAACATCAGGGACAATCAGCCCCAGCATTTT,CSANIRDNQPQHF
TRBD2,TRBV20-1,TRBJ2-3,-,15,TGCAGTGCGGCGGGTGGGCGGGGGAGCACAGATACGCGGTATTTT,CSAAGGRGSTDTRYF
-,TRBV20-1,TRBJ1-2,few,13,TGCAGTGCTGGCCCACTCTTAAACTATGGCTACACCTTC,CSAGPLLNYGYTF
-,TRBV12-3/TRBV12-4,TRBJ1-5,-,14,TGTGCCAGCAGCCGGAGAATAGTTAATCAGCCCCAGCATTTT,CASSRRIVNQPQHF
-,TRBV30,TRBJ1-6,few,13,TGTGCCTGGAGTGCAGGAGATAATTCACCCCTCCACTTT,CAWSAGDNSPLHF
TRBD2,TRBV6-5,TRBJ2-3,few,16,TGTGCCAGCAGTTACCGGACTAGCGGGGGTAGCTATACGCAGTATTTT,CASSYRTSGGSYTQYF
-,TRBV10-3,TRBJ2-1,once,13,TGTGCCATCAGTGAGTTGAGAGCGAATGAGCAGTTCTTC,CAISELRANEQFF
-,TRBV7-2,TRBJ2-7,-,12,TGTGCCAGCTCTTCTGTTCCCTACGAGCAGTACTTC,CASSSVPYEQYF
TRBD2,TRBV19,TRBJ2-7,-,14,TGTGCCAGTAGTATTGGCGGGGGAGGCTACGAGCAGTACTTC,CASSIGGGGYEQYF
TRBD1,TRBV25-1,TRBJ1-1,-,13,TGTGCCAGCAGTGAATATGGACAGGCTGAAGCTTTCTTT,CASSEYGQAEAFF
TRBD2,TRBV10-3,TRBJ2-5,-,13,TGTGCCATCGGCGGGGGGGCCACGGAGACCCAGTACTTC,CAIGGGATETQYF
TRBD2,TRBV2,TRBJ2-3,-,13,TGTGCCAGCGGGGCGGGGGGGCCAGATACGCAGTATTTT,CASGAGGPDTQYF